This T cell receptor beta chain was captured by sequencing in a study of vaccination effects on CD4 cells after COVID-19. After expansion with viral peptide pools in the ViraFEST assay, antigen-specific CD4+ T cells were sequenced. After more than 8 days in culture, the CD4+ T cells were isolated. Recipients of the vaccine had no prior SARS-CoV-2 infection and negative nucleocapsid antibodies. Cultures got half-medium changes with IL-2 on days 3 and 7. With respect to this clone: The antigen is undetermined.

TCRdb's table, derived via immunoSEQ multiplex PCR, lists solely in-frame clones and lacks some. The sample contains about 73,000 clones, about four fifths of which appear only once. V lost 4 bases and J lost 6; bases outside the gene matches: 2. The germline CDR1 and CDR2 sequences are SEHNR and FQNEAQ (reference sequence). This CDR3 comprises 13 residues. The V call is TRBV7-9, the J call TRBJ1-5; TRBD1 matches at 8 bases. The source was CD4+ T cells from PBMCs cultured with SARS-CoV-2 spike peptides, collected before COVID-19 vaccination. The clonotype comes from a human donor who received a COVID-19 vaccine. The CDR3 region is CASSSTGGQPQHF. For the CDR3, the DNA is TGTGCCAGCAGCTCAACAGGGGGTCAGCCCCAGCATTTT.